This entry concerns a single TCR beta chain. Its antigen remains unknown. This entry belongs to a study of cytotoxic CD8 clonotypes in ibrutinib-treated CLL. CDR3 length equals 15 residues. Per the germline V gene, CDR1 is SGDLS and CDR2 is YYNGEE. The V segment lost 4 bases and the J segment 1 base; nucleotides outside the gene matches: 5. Study findings and constraints: For progressing versus sustained-remission patients, sampling times were not the same. Clonality was higher at baseline than in age-matched healthy donors and tracked circulating CD8+ T-cell counts. Public clonotypes (which were uncommon) either contracted or remained stable on treatment.

With sequencing, the targeted depth ranged from 1 in 200,000 to 1 in 1 million T cells. Clones were read by immunoSEQ multiplex PCR, and TCRdb kept only the in-frame ones, dropping some. The repertoire holds about 300,000 clones, with around 77% as singletons. The TCR originated in a human donor with chronic lymphocytic leukemia. This chain links TRBV9 with TRBJ2-7, with TRBD2 matching 10 bases. Here the sequenced sample was PBMCs, taken at disease progression, from a patient treated with ibrutinib. CDR3 sequence (DNA): TGTGCCAGCAGCCCTAGCGGGAGTCGGTCCTACGAGCAGTACTTC. Protein sequence: CASSPSGSRSYEQYF.